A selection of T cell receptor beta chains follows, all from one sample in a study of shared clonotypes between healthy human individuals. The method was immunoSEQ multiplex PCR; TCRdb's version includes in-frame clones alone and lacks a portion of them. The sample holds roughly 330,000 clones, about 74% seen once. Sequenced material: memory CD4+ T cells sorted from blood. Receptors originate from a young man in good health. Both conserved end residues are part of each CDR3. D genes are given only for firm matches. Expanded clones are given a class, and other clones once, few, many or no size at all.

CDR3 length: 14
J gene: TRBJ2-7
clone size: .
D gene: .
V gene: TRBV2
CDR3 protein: CASTQADASYEQYF
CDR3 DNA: TGTGCCAGCACCCAGGCGGACGCAAGCTACGAGCAGTACTTC

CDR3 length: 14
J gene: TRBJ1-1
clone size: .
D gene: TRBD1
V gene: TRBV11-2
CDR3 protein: CASSSTGRGTEAFF
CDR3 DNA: TGTGCCAGCAGCTCGACAGGGAGGGGCACTGAAGCTTTCTTT

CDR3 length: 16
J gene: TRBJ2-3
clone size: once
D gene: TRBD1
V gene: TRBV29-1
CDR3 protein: CSVVKIRGRTSDTQYF
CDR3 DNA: TGCAGCGTTGTAAAGATCAGGGGGCGCACCTCAGATACGCAGTATTTT

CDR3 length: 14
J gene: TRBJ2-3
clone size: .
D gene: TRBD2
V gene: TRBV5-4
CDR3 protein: CASRLTSGKDTQYF
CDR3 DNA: TGTGCCAGCAGACTGACTAGCGGGAAAGATACGCAGTATTTT

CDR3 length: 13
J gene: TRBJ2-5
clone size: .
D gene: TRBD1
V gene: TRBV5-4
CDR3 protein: CASSQTGVETQYF
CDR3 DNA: TGTGCCAGCAGCCAGACAGGGGTCGAGACCCAGTACTTC

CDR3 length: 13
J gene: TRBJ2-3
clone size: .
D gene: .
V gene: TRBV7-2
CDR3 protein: CASSFSTGDTQYF
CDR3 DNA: TGTGCCAGCAGCTTTAGTACAGGGGATACGCAGTATTTT

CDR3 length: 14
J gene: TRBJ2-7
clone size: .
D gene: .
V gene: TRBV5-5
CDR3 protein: CASSQTGAGSGQYF
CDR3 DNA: TGTGCCAGCAGCCAAACCGGGGCGGGATCAGGGCAGTACTTC

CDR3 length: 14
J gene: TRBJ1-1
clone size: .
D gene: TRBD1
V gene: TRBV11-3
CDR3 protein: CASSPGQGNTEAFF
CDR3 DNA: TGTGCCAGCAGTCCGGGACAGGGGAACACTGAAGCTTTCTTT

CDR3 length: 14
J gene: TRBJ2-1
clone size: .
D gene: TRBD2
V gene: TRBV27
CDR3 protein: CAIARREGRNEQFF
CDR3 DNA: TGTGCCATCGCCAGGCGGGAGGGTAGAAATGAGCAGTTCTTC

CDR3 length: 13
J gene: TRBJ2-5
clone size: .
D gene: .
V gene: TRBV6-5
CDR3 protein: CASSLRGQETQYF
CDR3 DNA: TGTGCCAGCAGTTTGAGGGGCCAAGAGACCCAGTACTTC

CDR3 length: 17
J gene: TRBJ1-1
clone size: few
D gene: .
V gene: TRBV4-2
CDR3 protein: CASSQEEDSTVNTEAFF
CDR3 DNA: TGTGCCAGCAGCCAAGAAGAGGACTCGACAGTGAACACTGAAGCTTTCTTT

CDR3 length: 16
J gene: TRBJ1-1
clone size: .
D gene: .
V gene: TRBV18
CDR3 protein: CASGNSQTTMNTEAFF
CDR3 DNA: TGTGCCAGCGGAAACAGCCAGACCACCATGAACACTGAAGCTTTCTTT

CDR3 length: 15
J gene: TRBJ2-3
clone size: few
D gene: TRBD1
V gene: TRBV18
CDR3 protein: CASRRTGFDTDTQYF
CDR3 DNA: TGTGCCAGCCGCCGGACAGGCTTTGACACAGATACGCAGTATTTT

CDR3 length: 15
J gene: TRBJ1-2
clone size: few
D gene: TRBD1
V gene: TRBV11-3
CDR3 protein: CASSSPGQGNYGYTF
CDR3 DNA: TGTGCCAGCAGCTCCCCGGGACAGGGGAACTATGGCTACACCTTC

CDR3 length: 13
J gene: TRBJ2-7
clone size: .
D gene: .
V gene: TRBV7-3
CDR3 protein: CASSFRRGYEQYF
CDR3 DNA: TGTGCCAGCAGCTTTCGTCGTGGTTACGAGCAGTACTTC

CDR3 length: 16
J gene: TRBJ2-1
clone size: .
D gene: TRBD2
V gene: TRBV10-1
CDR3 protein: CASSESTSGYYNEQFF
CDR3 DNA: TGCGCCAGCAGTGAGTCGACTAGCGGATACTACAATGAGCAGTTCTTC

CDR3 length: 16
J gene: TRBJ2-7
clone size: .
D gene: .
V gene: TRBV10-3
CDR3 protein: CAISESNQARPYEQYF
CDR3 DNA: TGTGCCATCAGTGAGTCGAATCAGGCCAGGCCCTACGAGCAGTACTTC

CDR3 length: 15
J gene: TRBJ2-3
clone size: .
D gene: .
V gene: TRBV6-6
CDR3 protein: CASSYYLQGADTQYF
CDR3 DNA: TGTGCCAGCAGTTACTACCTCCAGGGCGCAGATACGCAGTATTTT

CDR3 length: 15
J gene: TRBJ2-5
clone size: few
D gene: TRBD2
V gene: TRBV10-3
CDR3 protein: CAIRPGLAIGETQYF
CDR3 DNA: TGTGCCATCAGACCGGGACTAGCTATCGGAGAGACCCAGTACTTC

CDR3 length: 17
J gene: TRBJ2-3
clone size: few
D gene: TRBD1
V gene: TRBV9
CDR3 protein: CASSATGTGAVTDTQYF
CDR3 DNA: TGTGCCAGCAGCGCGACCGGGACAGGGGCCGTCACAGATACGCAGTATTTT

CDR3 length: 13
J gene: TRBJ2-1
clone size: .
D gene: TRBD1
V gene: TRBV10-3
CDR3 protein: CAISGQAYNEQFF
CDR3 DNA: TGTGCCATCAGCGGACAGGCCTACAATGAGCAGTTCTTC

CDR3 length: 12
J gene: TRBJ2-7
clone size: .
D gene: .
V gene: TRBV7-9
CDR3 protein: CASSLEDYEQYF
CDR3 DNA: TGTGCCAGCAGCTTAGAAGACTACGAGCAGTACTTC

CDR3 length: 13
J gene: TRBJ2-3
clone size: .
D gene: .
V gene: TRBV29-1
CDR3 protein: CSVGGRATDTQYF
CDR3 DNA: TGCAGCGTTGGTGGCAGGGCCACAGATACGCAGTATTTT

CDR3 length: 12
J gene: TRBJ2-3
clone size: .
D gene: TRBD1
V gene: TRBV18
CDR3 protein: CASSQGADTQYF
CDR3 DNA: TGTGCCAGCTCCCAGGGGGCAGATACGCAGTATTTT